This TCR beta chain stems from a study of cytomegalovirus exposure and HLA in healthy donors. As for this clone: The antigen is undetermined.

Study-level findings and limits: Several V segments, TRBV6-2 and TRBV6-3 among them, could not be told apart and were dropped. Cytomegalovirus status, reportedly, was diagnosed with high specificity and sensitivity by the classifier.

V lost 8 bases to trimming and J lost 2 bases, with 12 bases between them. This CDR3 spans 14 amino acids. Germline CDR1 reads MDHEN; CDR2 reads SYDVKM. Primers for the PCR totalled 60 Vbeta and 13 Jbeta. Original processing methods: A later analysis tallied 80 million or so unique TCR beta chains, approximately 11 million of them shared. Repertoires were generated with immunoSEQ multiplex PCR, while TCRdb's copy carries only in-frame clones and drops some. V and J calls and clone size are copied from that table; D and trimming were computed from the DNA. The table lists 150,000 to 180,000 clones, about 88% of them singletons.

The origin of this receptor is a woman aged 18-35 years in good health and CMV-seronegative. Sequenced sample: PBMCs. The rearrangement joins TRBV28 to TRBJ2-2; D not certain. The CDR3 DNA reads TGTGCCAGCCATGTTCGCGGCAACACCGGGGAGCTGTTTTTT. It specifies CASHVRGNTGELFF.